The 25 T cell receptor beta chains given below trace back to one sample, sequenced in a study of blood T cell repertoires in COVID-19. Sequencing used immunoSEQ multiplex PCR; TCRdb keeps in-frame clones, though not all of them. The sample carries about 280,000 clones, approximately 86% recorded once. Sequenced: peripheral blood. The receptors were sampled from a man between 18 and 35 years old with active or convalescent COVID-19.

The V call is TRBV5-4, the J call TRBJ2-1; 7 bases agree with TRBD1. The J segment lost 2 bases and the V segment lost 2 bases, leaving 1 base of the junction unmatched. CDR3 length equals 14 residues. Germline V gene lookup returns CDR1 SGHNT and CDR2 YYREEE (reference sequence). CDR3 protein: CASSLQGPYNEQFF. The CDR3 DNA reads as TGTGCCAGCAGCTTACAGGGGCCCTACAATGAGCAGTTCTTC.

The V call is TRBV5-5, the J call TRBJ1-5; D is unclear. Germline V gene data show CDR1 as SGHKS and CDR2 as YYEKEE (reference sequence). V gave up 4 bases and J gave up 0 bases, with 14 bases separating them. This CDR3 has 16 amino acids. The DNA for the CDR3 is TGTGCCAGCAGCCTCCGGGTCGATTATAGCAATCAGCCCCAGCATTTT. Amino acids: CASSLRVDYSNQPQHF.

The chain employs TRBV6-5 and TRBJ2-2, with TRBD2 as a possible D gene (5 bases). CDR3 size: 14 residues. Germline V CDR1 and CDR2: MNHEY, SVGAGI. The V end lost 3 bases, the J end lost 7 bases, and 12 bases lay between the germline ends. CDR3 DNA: TGTGCCAGCAGTTATGAGGGTAGCATCGGGGAGCTGTTTTTT. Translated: CASSYEGSIGELFF.

This CDR3 reads CASSYRRGLGQFF. The CDR3 DNA reads TGTGCCAGCAGCTACAGAAGAGGGCTTGGGCAGTTCTTC. V usage is TRBV7-2 and J usage is TRBJ2-1; a weak D match, TRBD2 (5 bases). CDR3 length: 13 amino acids. Trimming took off 4 bases at V and 12 bases at J, with 16 bases between the two ends. Germline CDR1 SGHTA, CDR2 FQGNSA. The full variable domain, with the rest looked up from reference TRBV7-2 and TRBJ2-1, is GAGVSQSPSNKVTEKGKDVELRCDPISGHTALYWYRQSLGQGLEFLIYFQGNSAPDKSGLPSDRFSAERTGGSVSTLTIQRTQQEDSAVYLCASSYRRGLGQFFGPGTRLTVL.

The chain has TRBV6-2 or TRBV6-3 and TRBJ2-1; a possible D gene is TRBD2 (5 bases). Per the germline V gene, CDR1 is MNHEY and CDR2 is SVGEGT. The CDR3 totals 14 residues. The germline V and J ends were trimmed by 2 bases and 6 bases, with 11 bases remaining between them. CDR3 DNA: TGTGCCAGCAGTTACCTGGACTTCGCCAATGAGCAGTTCTTC. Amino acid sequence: CASSYLDFANEQFF.

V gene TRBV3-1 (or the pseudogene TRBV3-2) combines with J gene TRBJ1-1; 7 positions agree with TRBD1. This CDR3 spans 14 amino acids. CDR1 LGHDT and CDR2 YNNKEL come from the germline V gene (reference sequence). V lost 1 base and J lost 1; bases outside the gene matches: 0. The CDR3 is CASSQGDRNTEAFF. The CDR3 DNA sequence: TGTGCCAGCAGCCAAGGGGACAGGAACACTGAAGCTTTCTTT.

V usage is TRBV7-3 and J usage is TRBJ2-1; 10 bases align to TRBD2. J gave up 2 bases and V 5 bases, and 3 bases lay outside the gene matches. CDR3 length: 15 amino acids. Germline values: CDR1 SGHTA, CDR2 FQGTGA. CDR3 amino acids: CASSQSGGAYNEQFF. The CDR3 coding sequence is TGTGCCAGCAGCCAAAGCGGGGGGGCCTACAATGAGCAGTTCTTC.

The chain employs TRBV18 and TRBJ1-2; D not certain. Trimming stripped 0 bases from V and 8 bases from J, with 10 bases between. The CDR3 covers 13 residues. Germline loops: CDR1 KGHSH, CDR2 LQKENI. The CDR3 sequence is CASSPPAGMGYTF. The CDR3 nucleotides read TGTGCCAGCTCACCACCGGCGGGTATGGGCTACACCTTC. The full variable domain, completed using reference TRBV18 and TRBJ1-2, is NAGVMQNPRHLVRRRGQEARLRCSPMKGHSHVYWYRQLPEEGLKFMVYLQKENIIDESGMPKERFSAEFPKEGPSILRIQQVVRGDSAAYFCASSPPAGMGYTFGSGTRLTVV.

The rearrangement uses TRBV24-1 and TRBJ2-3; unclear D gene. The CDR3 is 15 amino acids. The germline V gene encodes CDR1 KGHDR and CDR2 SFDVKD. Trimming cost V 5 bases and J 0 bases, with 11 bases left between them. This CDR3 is CATSGWATSTDTQYF. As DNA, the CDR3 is TGTGCCACCAGTGGCTGGGCTACTAGCACAGATACGCAGTATTTT.

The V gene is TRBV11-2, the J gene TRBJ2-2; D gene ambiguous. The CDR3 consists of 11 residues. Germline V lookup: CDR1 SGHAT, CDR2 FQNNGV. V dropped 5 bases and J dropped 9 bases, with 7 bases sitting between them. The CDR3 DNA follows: TGTGCCAGCAGCCTGAACTGGGAGCTGTTTTTT. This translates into CASSLNWELFF.

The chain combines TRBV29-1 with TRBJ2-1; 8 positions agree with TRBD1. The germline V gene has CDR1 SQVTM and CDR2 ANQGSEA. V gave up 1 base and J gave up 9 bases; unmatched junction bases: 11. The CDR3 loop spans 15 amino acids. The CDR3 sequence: CSVEGGTGGLGEQFF. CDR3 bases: TGCAGCGTTGAAGGCGGAACAGGGGGATTAGGTGAGCAGTTCTTC.

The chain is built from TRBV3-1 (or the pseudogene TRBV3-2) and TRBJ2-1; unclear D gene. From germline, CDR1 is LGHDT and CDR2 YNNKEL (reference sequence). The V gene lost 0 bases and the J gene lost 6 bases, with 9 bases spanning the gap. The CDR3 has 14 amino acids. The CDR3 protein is CASSQDLPTNEQFF. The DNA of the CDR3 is TGTGCCAGCAGCCAAGATCTCCCTACCAATGAGCAGTTCTTC.

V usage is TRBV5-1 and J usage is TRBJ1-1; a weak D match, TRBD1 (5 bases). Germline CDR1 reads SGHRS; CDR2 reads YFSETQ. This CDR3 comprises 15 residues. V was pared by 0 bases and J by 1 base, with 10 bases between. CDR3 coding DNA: TGCGCCAGCAGCTTGGTACGGACACCGAACACTGAAGCTTTCTTT. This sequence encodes CASSLVRTPNTEAFF.

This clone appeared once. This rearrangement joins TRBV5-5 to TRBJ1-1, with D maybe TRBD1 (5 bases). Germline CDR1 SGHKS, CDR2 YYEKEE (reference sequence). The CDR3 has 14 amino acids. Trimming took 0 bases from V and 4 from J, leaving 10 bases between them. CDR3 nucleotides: TGTGCCAGCAGCTTGGCTCAGGGAGGCACTGAAGCTTTCTTT. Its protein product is CASSLAQGGTEAFF.

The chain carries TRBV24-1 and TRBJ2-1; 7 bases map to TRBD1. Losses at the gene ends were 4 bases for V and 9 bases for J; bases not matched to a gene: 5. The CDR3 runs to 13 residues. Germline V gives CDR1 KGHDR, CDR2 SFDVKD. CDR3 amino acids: CATSERQGTEQFF. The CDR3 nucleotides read TGTGCCACCAGTGAAAGACAGGGCACTGAGCAGTTCTTC.

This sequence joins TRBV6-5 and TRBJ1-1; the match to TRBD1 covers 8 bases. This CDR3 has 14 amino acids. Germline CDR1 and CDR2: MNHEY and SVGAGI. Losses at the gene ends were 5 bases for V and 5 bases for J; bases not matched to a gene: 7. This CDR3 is CASSKRTGRTEAFF. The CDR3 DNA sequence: TGTGCCAGCAGTAAACGGACAGGGAGAACTGAAGCTTTCTTT.

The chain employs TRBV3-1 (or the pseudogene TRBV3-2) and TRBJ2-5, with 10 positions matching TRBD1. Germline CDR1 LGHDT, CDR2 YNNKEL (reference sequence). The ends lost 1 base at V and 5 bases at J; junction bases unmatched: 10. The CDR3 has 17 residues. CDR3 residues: CASSQVARGQGTETQYF. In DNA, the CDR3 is TGTGCCAGCAGCCAAGTGGCTAGGGGACAGGGGACGGAGACCCAGTACTTC.

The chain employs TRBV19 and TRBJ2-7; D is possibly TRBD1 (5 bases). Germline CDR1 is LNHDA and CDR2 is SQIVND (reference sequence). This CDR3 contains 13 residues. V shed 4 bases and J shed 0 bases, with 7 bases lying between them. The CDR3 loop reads CASSKGVSYEQYF. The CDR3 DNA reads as TGTGCCAGTAGTAAAGGGGTCTCCTACGAGCAGTACTTC. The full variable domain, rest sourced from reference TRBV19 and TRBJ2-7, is DGGITQSPKYLFRKEGQNVTLSCEQNLNHDAMYWYRQDPGQGLRLIYYSQIVNDFQKGDIAEGYSVSREKKESFPLTVTSAQKNPTAFYLCASSKGVSYEQYFGPGTRLTVT.

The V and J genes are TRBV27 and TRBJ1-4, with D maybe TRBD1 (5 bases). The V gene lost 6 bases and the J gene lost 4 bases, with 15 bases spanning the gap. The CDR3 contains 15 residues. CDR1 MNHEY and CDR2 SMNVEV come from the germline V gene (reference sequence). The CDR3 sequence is CASSPGGRDNEKLFF. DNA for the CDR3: TGTGCCAGCAGCCCCGGGGGACGGGATAATGAAAAACTGTTTTTT.

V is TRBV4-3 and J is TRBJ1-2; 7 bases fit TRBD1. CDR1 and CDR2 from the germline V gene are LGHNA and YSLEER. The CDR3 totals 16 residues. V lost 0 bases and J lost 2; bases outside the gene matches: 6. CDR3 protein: CASSQESGTDNYGYTF. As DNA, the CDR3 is TGCGCCAGCAGCCAAGAAAGTGGGACAGACAACTATGGCTACACCTTC.

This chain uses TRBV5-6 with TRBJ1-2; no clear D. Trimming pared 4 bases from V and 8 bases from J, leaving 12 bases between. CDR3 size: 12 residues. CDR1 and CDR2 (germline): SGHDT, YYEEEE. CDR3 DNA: TGTGCCAGCAGCCGCAGGCCCTGGGGCTACACCTTC. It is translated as CASSRRPWGYTF.

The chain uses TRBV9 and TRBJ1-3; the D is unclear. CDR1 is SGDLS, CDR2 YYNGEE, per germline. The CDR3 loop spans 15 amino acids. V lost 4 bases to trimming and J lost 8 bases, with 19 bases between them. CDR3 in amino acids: CASSPPLLPRDTIYF. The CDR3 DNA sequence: TGTGCCAGCAGCCCTCCACTGTTGCCAAGAGACACCATATATTTT.

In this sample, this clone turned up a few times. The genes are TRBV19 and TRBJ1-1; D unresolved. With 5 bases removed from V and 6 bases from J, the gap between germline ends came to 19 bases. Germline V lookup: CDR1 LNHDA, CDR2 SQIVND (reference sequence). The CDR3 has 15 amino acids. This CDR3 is CASSSHREMKSEAFF. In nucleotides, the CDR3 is TGTGCCAGTAGTTCCCATCGGGAGATGAAGTCTGAAGCTTTCTTT. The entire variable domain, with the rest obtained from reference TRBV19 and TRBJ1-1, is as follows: DGGITQSPKYLFRKEGQNVTLSCEQNLNHDAMYWYRQDPGQGLRLIYYSQIVNDFQKGDIAEGYSVSREKKESFPLTVTSAQKNPTAFYLCASSSHREMKSEAFFGQGTRLTVV.

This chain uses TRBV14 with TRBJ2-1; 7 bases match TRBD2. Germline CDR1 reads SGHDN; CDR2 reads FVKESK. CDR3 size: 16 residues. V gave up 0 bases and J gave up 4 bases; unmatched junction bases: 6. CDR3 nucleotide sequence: TGTGCCAGCAGCCAAGATCCCCTAGCGGTGTACAATGAGCAGTTCTTC. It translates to CASSQDPLAVYNEQFF.

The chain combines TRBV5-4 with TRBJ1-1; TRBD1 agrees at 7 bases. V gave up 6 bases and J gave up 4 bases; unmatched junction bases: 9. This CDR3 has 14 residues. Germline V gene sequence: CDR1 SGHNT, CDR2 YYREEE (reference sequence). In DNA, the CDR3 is TGTGCCAGCAACGTTGAGGGGGCATTCACTGAAGCTTTCTTT. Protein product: CASNVEGAFTEAFF.